The TCR beta chain under discussion was sequenced for a study of T cell changes during pregnancy in multiple sclerosis. Sequencing used immunoSEQ multiplex PCR; TCRdb keeps in-frame clones, though not all of them. The table has tens of thousands of clones, about 94% seen once. In its sample, this clone was seen once. This TCR was recovered from a female donor in good health, enrolled as a control in a pregnancy study. Here the sequenced sample was peripheral blood, taken in the second trimester of pregnancy.

This CDR3 is CASSQRSPGAGAGETQYF. For the CDR3, the DNA is TGCGCCAGCAGCCAAAGAAGCCCCGGCGCGGGGGCTGGGGAGACCCAGTACTTC. The chain joins TRBV4-3 to TRBJ2-5, with a tentative D call TRBD2 (7 bases). From germline, CDR1 is LGHNA and CDR2 YSLEER. V shed 2 bases and J shed 5 bases, with 24 bases lying between them. The CDR3 loop spans 18 amino acids.